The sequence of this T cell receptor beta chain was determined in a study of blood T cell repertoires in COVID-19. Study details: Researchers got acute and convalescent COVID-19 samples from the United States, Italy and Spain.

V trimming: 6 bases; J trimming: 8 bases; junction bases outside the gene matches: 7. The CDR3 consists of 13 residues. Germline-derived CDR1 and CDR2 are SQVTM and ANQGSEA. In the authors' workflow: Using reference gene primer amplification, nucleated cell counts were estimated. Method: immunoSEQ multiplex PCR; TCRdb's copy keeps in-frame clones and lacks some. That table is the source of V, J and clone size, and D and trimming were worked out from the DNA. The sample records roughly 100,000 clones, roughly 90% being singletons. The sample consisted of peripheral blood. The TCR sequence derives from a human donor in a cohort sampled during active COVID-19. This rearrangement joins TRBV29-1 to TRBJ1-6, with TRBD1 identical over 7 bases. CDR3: CSVSTGRDSPLHF. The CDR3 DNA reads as TGCAGCGTCTCGACAGGGCGAGATTCACCCCTCCACTTT.